Listed below are T cell receptor beta chains from one sample, sequenced in a study of CD8+ T cells in alopecia areata. Sequencing used immunoSEQ multiplex PCR; TCRdb keeps in-frame clones, though not all of them. The table records 150,000 to 200,000 clones, about three fifths of them present only once. Material: CD4+ T cells sorted from blood, obtained between weeks 49 and 50, from a patient treated with tofacitinib. Receptors originate from a human donor with alopecia areata. Each CDR3 is given with its conserved first and last residue. D genes are given only for firm matches.

CASSVRLNTEAFF,-,TRBV11-2,TRBJ1-1
CSCGQSSYNEQFF,-,TRBV29-1,TRBJ2-1
CASSEIGNLGSNTEAFF,-,TRBV2,TRBJ1-1
CASRREGQGTGTTEAFF,TRBD1,TRBV11-3,TRBJ1-1
CASSLLDNQPQHF,-,TRBV6-6,TRBJ1-5
CASSETGSYNEKLFF,-,TRBV25-1,TRBJ1-4
CASSVKGVSPLHF,-,TRBV5-6,TRBJ1-6
CAWLPPDQNNEQFF,-,TRBV30,TRBJ2-1
CASSGQLISYEQYF,-,TRBV9,TRBJ2-7
CASSLALTGGETQYF,TRBD1,TRBV5-1,TRBJ2-5
CASSPGTDPEAFF,TRBD1,TRBV18,TRBJ1-1
CAWSVQEGIGETF,-,TRBV30,TRBJ1-2
CAWSIRSSYEQYF,-,TRBV30,TRBJ2-7
CASSVLAGYQETQYF,TRBD2,TRBV9,TRBJ2-5
CASSILQGARETQYF,TRBD1,TRBV27,TRBJ2-5
CASSERPGPVNYGYTF,-,TRBV25-1,TRBJ1-2
CSVVRDSYNEQFF,-,TRBV29-1,TRBJ2-1
CAWSPGQSNGYTF,TRBD1,TRBV30,TRBJ1-2
CASSYGGMGEPLHF,-,TRBV6-5,TRBJ1-6
CATSSAAQGGRNYGYTF,-,TRBV15,TRBJ1-2
CSVEEGYPGVTEAFF,-,TRBV29-1,TRBJ1-1
CASSLRRGEGYTF,-,TRBV7-2,TRBJ1-2
CASSLAISYEQYF,-,TRBV7-2,TRBJ2-7
CASSLVAGPYNEQFF,-,TRBV5-4,TRBJ2-1
CSVGDLGYGTYEQYF,-,TRBV29-1,TRBJ2-7
CATSRGIYGYTF,-,TRBV15,TRBJ1-2
CASSQESDRGGYTF,TRBD1,TRBV4-3,TRBJ1-2
CAARRDSNTGELFF,TRBD1,TRBV10-3,TRBJ2-2
CASSVGEGVHLHF,-,TRBV9,TRBJ1-6
CASSQRGGDYGYTF,-,TRBV14,TRBJ1-2